This T cell receptor beta chain was captured in a study of blood T cell dynamics during melanoma immunotherapy (dated by TCRdb to the early 2020s). In terms of the full investigation: All patients had metastatic melanoma and were given first-line pembrolizumab or nivolumab plus ipilimumab as standard of care in the United Kingdom. Peripheral T cell receptor repertoires of metastatic melanoma patients were profiled before and after one cycle of checkpoint inhibitor therapy to find early correlates of response. A training cohort was formed from consecutive patients, and a further independent group of patients from the same centre was pooled into an external validation set.

CDR1 and CDR2, per the germline V gene, are SGHVS and FNYEAQ. Measured from the cysteine to the phenylalanine, the CDR3 is 15 residues long. The kept DNA is CDR3 alone, 45 bases in frame from the first base. The V end loses 4 bases and the J end loses 5 bases, and a stretch of 18 bases separates them. This specimen's time point label, interpreted: pre-treatment baseline. Blood samples were collected before treatment (T0) and at week 3 (W3), after the first cycle of checkpoint blockade. Except for a couple of patients with rapid clinical progression, response was assessed 12 weeks after the first infusion by RECIST 1.1; disease control meant complete response, partial response or stable disease. Patients with prior systemic cancer treatment, concomitant immunosuppressant therapy or synchronous other active malignancies were excluded. Both bulk PBMC and plasma cell-free DNA were sequenced for TCR beta so that circulating cells and T cell turnover could be tracked. Lymphoprep and SepMate tubes were used to isolate PBMC from blood, and red cell lysis was then performed. DNA from PBMC and sorted T cell subsets was extracted with QIAamp DNA Blood Mini kits.

About this clone itself: The specificity of this receptor is unknown. The sample holds no much larger clone one base away, and base qualities are not on file.

Overall study results and their limits: The study could not determine whether the T cell clones driving repertoire changes were melanoma-specific or reflected general immune activation. The relatively small sample size was recognized as a factor that could limit how well the results generalize. A bifurcated reorganization of the PBMC repertoire at W3, with increased clonality or increased diversity, was observed in patients who later achieved disease control, unlike in progressors.

Every bulk PBMC sample had a fixed 350 ng of DNA loaded. Following the manufacturer instructions, the immunoSEQ TCRb Assay kit was used to amplify TCR beta CDR3 sequences from genomic DNA. The KAPA Library Quantification Kit for Illumina platforms was used to quantify the pooled libraries by qPCR. Sequencing of the pooled libraries was done on an Illumina NextSeq 500, with clustering at roughly 0.55-1.2 pM. Per the source publication's procedure: Analysis of the TCR data relied on immunoSEQ ANALYZER and the R LymphoSeq package. A rearrangement efficiency score was calculated as productive divided by the sum of productive and non-productive CDR3 sequences. Clonality was assessed using the Gini coefficient and diversity using the Renyi index at alpha=1, with pairwise comparisons between timepoints within each patient. Clonal relatedness used an edit distance of 3, and repertoire similarity used the Bhattacharyya coefficient, both computed in LymphoSeq. Linear discriminant analysis on week-3 changes in clonality and diversity was built with the R MASS and caret packages to classify response. In its TCRdb copy, this immuneACCESS table keeps in-frame sequences only and misses some clones. Where compared with another copy, unresolved V genes explain less than half of these, and the others have no known cause. V and J calls and clone size follow that table, whereas D and trimming were derived from the DNA. Present in this sample are approximately 25,000 clones, 87% of which were seen just once. The ten largest make up roughly 4.6% of the sample.

The TCR comes from a human donor with melanoma. The sequences come from blood, collected from a patient treated with checkpoint blockade. The rearranged chain carries TRBV7-6 and TRBJ2-7; TRBD1 could be the D gene, as 5 bases match. The CDR3 region has the sequence CASSSVQGSNHEQYF. The DNA reads as follows: TGTGCCAGCAGCTCAGTTCAGGGATCGAACCACGAGCAGTACTTC.